This T cell receptor beta chain is from a study of cytomegalovirus exposure and HLA in healthy donors. Findings and caveats of the study: According to the study, 160 or so TCR beta chains were cytomegalovirus-associated. In vitro experiments confirmed that three CMV-associated chains were specific for CMV antigens.

The CDR3 contains 14 residues. Looked up from germline, CDR1 is SGHVS and CDR2 is FQNEAQ. Losses at the gene ends were 5 bases for V and 5 bases for J; bases not matched to a gene: 4. In the PCR, 60 Vbeta and 13 Jbeta primers were used. Generated by immunoSEQ multiplex PCR, the TCRdb table keeps only in-frame clones and is missing some. The repertoire includes about 130,000 clones, 77% of them detected once, and around 2% sits in the top ten. A remark on this clone: As yet, its antigen is unknown.

Material for sequencing was PBMCs. The receptor comes from a young man in good health and CMV-seronegative. The chain carries TRBV7-8 and TRBJ2-3; 10 bases fit TRBD2. DNA of the CDR3: TGTGCCAGCAGCCCGGGACTAGCGAGAGATACGCAGTATTTT. As protein: CASSPGLARDTQYF.